Following are 25 T cell receptor beta chains from one sample sequenced in a study of shared clonotypes between healthy human individuals. Method: immunoSEQ multiplex PCR; TCRdb's copy keeps in-frame clones and lacks some. The sample consists of over a million clones, about three quarters of them appearing once. Sequences were obtained from memory CD4+ T cells sorted from blood. Specified subset: CD45RA-negative fraction. All receptors come from a man aged 18 to 35 in good health.

The chain employs TRBV7-9 and TRBJ2-1; 8 nucleotides align to TRBD1. Germline lookup yields CDR1 SEHNR and CDR2 FQNEAQ (reference sequence). V shed 3 bases and J 6 bases; nucleotides not matched to a gene: 16. This CDR3 spans 18 amino acids. The CDR3 DNA sequence: TGTGCCAGCAGCTTGGACCCCGGGACCTTAGACAGGGGCAATGAGCAGTTCTTC. Its protein is CASSLDPGTLDRGNEQFF.

J is TRBJ2-3 and V is TRBV15, with D perhaps matching TRBD2 (7 bases). Trimming took off 5 bases at V and 0 bases at J, with 15 bases between the two ends. This CDR3 comprises 16 residues. The germline V gene encodes CDR1 LNHNV and CDR2 YYDKDF (reference sequence). The CDR3 nucleotides read TGTGCCACCAGCCCTCTTCGGGGGGCTAGCACAGATACGCAGTATTTT. Translated, it gives CATSPLRGASTDTQYF.

This chain connects TRBV12-5 to TRBJ2-4, with D possibly being TRBD1 (6 bases). V lost 3 bases and J 2 bases, leaving 8 bases between the germline ends. CDR3 length: 14 amino acids. The germline V gene encodes CDR1 LGHNT and CDR2 FRNRAP. The CDR3 DNA reads TGTGCTAGTGGTTTAGGGGGACCCAAAAACATTCAGTACTTC. It yields the protein CASGLGGPKNIQYF.

V and J are TRBV7-8 and TRBJ2-3; D is unclear. Germline values: CDR1 SGHVS, CDR2 FQNEAQ. The length of the CDR3 is 17 residues. Trimming cost V 0 bases and J 0 bases, with 13 bases left between them. This chain's CDR3 is CASSLAATTSSTDTQYF. The DNA for the CDR3 is TGTGCCAGCAGCTTAGCGGCTACTACCTCTAGCACAGATACGCAGTATTTT.

This rearrangement joins TRBV10-3 to TRBJ1-2; D ambiguous. The CDR3 length is 13 residues. In germline, CDR1 is ENHRY, CDR2 SYGVKD. V lost 6 bases and J lost 1, with 9 bases in between. For the CDR3, the DNA is TGTGCCATCAGAACCACAGATAACTATGGCTACACCTTC. Its translation is CAIRTTDNYGYTF.

The chain recombines TRBV5-8 with TRBJ2-7; tentatively, D is TRBD1 (7 bases). CDR1 SGHTS and CDR2 YDEGEE come from the germline V gene. V lost 5 bases to trimming and J lost 1 base, with 16 bases between them. There are 15 residues in the CDR3. CDR3 in amino acids: CASRGGQSKSYEQYF. The CDR3 DNA reads TGTGCCAGCAGGGGGGGACAGTCCAAGTCCTACGAGCAGTACTTC.

The J gene is TRBJ2-5, the V gene TRBV7-2; D possibly uses TRBD1 or TRBD2 (5 bases each). Trimming removed 4 bases at V and 5 bases at J, with 14 bases between. CDR3 size: 14 residues. Germline V gene sequence: CDR1 SGHTA, CDR2 FQGNSA. The CDR3 nucleotides are TGTGCCAGCAGCTACGGGACGAAAGGGGAGACCCAGTACTTC. Translating it yields CASSYGTKGETQYF.

This clone was recorded once. The chain links TRBV20-1 to TRBJ2-4; D is ambiguous. CDR1 is DFQATT, CDR2 SNEGSKA, per germline (reference sequence). This CDR3 is built from 11 residues. V was pared by 6 bases and J by 9 bases, with 12 bases between. In nucleotides, the CDR3 is TGCAGTGCGACGGGCCCCGCCATTCAGTACTTC. Amino acid sequence: CSATGPAIQYF.

The DNA for the CDR3 is TGTGCCAGTAGTATGTCGGGATCTGGGGCCAACGTCCTGACTTTC. This encodes CASSMSGSGANVLTF. The chain carries TRBV19 and TRBJ2-6; perhaps TRBD2 as D (5 bases). The germline gives CDR1 LNHDA, CDR2 SQIVND (reference sequence). The V end was cut by 3 bases, the J end by 1 base, with 7 bases between. The CDR3 contains 15 residues.

The chain links TRBV9 to TRBJ2-6; D might be TRBD1 or TRBD2, each matching 5 bases. Germline V gene data show CDR1 as SGDLS and CDR2 as YYNGEE. Trimming took off 5 bases at V and 0 bases at J, with 12 bases between the two ends. The CDR3 is 16 residues long. The CDR3 DNA follows: TGTGCCAGCAGAGGGACGGATAGCTCTGGGGCCAACGTCCTGACTTTC. Amino acid sequence: CASRGTDSSGANVLTF.

The chain is built from TRBV5-8 and TRBJ2-7; TRBD1 might be the D (6 bases). The ends were cut back, 3 bases at V and 0 bases at J, with 10 bases in the middle. This CDR3 comprises 14 residues. CDR1 and CDR2 (germline): SGHTS, YDEGEE. For the CDR3, the DNA is TGTGCCAGCAGCTCAGACAGGATCTCCTACGAGCAGTACTTC. This gives the protein CASSSDRISYEQYF.

The rearrangement uses TRBV6-5 and TRBJ2-7; D call uncertain. The V gene's germline CDR1 is MNHEY and CDR2 SVGAGI. CDR3 length: 11 amino acids. V was cut by 2 bases and J by 6 bases, with 5 bases left in between. DNA of the CDR3: TGTGCCAGCAGTTACCGTCGCGAGCAGTACTTC. The encoded protein is CASSYRREQYF.

The chain couples TRBV28 to TRBJ1-2, with 11 bases matching TRBD1. The junction had 8 bases not matched to a gene; V was cut back by 6 bases and J by 2 bases. CDR3 length equals 16 residues. CDR1 MDHEN and CDR2 SYDVKM come from the germline V gene. The CDR3 spells CASSQDRGPWNYGYTF. Here the CDR3 DNA reads TGTGCCAGCAGCCAGGACAGGGGGCCGTGGAACTATGGCTACACCTTC.

The rearrangement joins TRBV5-1 to TRBJ2-5; D unresolved. The CDR3 is 15 amino acids. V lost 3 bases and J lost 0, with 12 bases in between. Germline-derived CDR1 and CDR2 are SGHRS and YFSETQ. CDR3 residues: CASSWAGDYQETQYF. CDR3 coding DNA: TGCGCCAGCAGCTGGGCAGGCGATTACCAAGAGACCCAGTACTTC.

V and J are TRBV11-2 and TRBJ1-3; TRBD1 might be the D (5 bases). Germline CDR1 and CDR2: SGHAT and FQNNGV. CDR3 length equals 13 residues. V was trimmed by 9 bases and J by 5 bases, leaving 14 bases between them. DNA of the CDR3: TGTGCCAGGTGGGGACCCAAACGAAACACCATATATTTT. Encoded protein: CARWGPKRNTIYF. Full variable domain (remainder filled in from reference TRBV11-2 and TRBJ1-3): EAGVAQSPRYKIIEKRQSVAFWCNPISGHATLYWYQQILGQGPKLLIQFQNNGVVDDSQLPKDRFSAERLKGVDSTLKIQPAKLEDSAVYLCARWGPKRNTIYFGEGSWLTVV.

In DNA form, the CDR3 reads TGTGCCAGCTCACAAGGGATGGGATCCTATGGCTACACCTTC. Residues: CASSQGMGSYGYTF. The gene calls are TRBV18 and TRBJ1-2; no firm D call. CDR3 length: 14 residues. With 4 bases removed from V and 4 bases from J, the gap between germline ends came to 13 bases. Looked up from germline, CDR1 is KGHSH and CDR2 is LQKENI.

The rearrangement joins TRBV30 to TRBJ2-5; 7 bases align to TRBD1. Germline lookup yields CDR1 GTSNPN and CDR2 SVGIG (reference sequence). The CDR3 has 15 amino acids. V shed 1 base, J shed 4 bases, and the junction held 9 bases outside the gene matches. The CDR3 bases are TGTGCCTGGAGTGGAGGGGGCAAAGGGGGAGAGACCCAGTACTTC. Its protein is CAWSGGGKGGETQYF.

This rearrangement joins TRBV27 to TRBJ2-3; the match to TRBD2 covers 15 bases. Germline assignment: CDR1 MNHEY and CDR2 SMNVEV (reference sequence). This CDR3 comprises 17 residues. V lost 8 bases and J lost 4; bases outside the gene matches: 10. DNA for the CDR3: TGTGCCAGCTCCAGGACTAGCGGGAGGGCCGGCCCAGATACGCAGTATTTT. Amino acids: CASSRTSGRAGPDTQYF.

V and J are TRBV29-1 and TRBJ2-1; no firm D call. The V gene's germline CDR1 is SQVTM and CDR2 ANQGSEA. The CDR3 length is 11 residues. Trimming pared 7 bases from V and 1 base from J, leaving 5 bases between. The CDR3 loop is CSAESYNEQFF. The CDR3 nucleotides read TGCAGCGCCGAATCCTACAATGAGCAGTTCTTC.

The chain combines TRBV5-1 with TRBJ1-1, with D possibly TRBD1 on 5 matching bases. This CDR3 comprises 16 residues. The germline CDR1 and CDR2 sequences are SGHRS and YFSETQ. V was shortened by 0 bases and J by 8 bases, with 20 bases between the two germline ends. CDR3 in DNA: TGCGCCAGCAGCTTGGCCGGGGCCAGGCGGGAACTCGAAGCTTTCTTT. Its protein product is CASSLAGARRELEAFF.

This sequence joins TRBV2 and TRBJ2-5; D is possibly TRBD1 or TRBD2 (5 bases each). V was cut by 7 bases and J by 6 bases, with 12 bases left in between. The germline CDR1 and CDR2 sequences are SNHLY and FYNNEI. This CDR3 has 12 residues. CDR3 loop: CASNGDLQTQYF. CDR3 sequence (DNA): TGTGCCAGCAATGGGGACCTTCAGACCCAGTACTTC. Supplemented by reference TRBV2 and TRBJ2-5, the full variable domain reads EPEVTQTPSHQVTQMGQEVILRCVPISNHLYFYWYRQILGQKVEFLVSFYNNEISEKSEIFDDQFSVERPDGSNFTLKIRSTKLEDSAMYFCASNGDLQTQYFGPGTRLLVL.

This clone was observed once. The chain employs TRBV5-4 and TRBJ2-3; 7 bases fit TRBD1. The trim removed 4 bases at V and 1 base at J, leaving 0 bases unmatched. Germline-derived CDR1 and CDR2 are SGHNT and YYREEE (reference sequence). CDR3 length: 13 residues. The CDR3 region is CASSQGGTDTQYF. CDR3 DNA: TGTGCCAGCAGCCAGGGGGGCACAGATACGCAGTATTTT.

This clone was counted ten times or more. V gene TRBV7-9 combines with J gene TRBJ1-2; possibly TRBD1 for D (6 bases). Trimming pared 5 bases from V and 7 bases from J, leaving 14 bases between. The CDR3 sequence is 13 residues long. CDR1 and CDR2 from the germline V gene are SEHNR and FQNEAQ (reference sequence). CDR3 in amino acids: CASSPPGAGGYTF. The CDR3 region has the DNA TGTGCCAGCAGCCCGCCAGGGGCTGGTGGCTACACCTTC.

The chain recombines TRBV6-4 with TRBJ2-7; possible D gene TRBD2, 5 bases. The germline V gene encodes CDR1 MRHNA and CDR2 SNTAGT. This CDR3 has 15 residues. The germline V and J ends were trimmed by 7 bases and 4 bases, with 20 bases remaining between them. DNA of the CDR3: TGTGCCAGCACCCTGGGTGGGGAGAAGGGTTACGAGCAGTACTTC. It is translated as CASTLGGEKGYEQYF.

V gene TRBV29-1 combines with J gene TRBJ2-1; TRBD2 matches 8 bases. V was pared by 6 bases and J by 4 bases, with 11 bases of the junction left unmatched. Germline CDR1 is SQVTM and CDR2 is ANQGSEA. The CDR3 is made up of 15 amino acids. The CDR3 nucleotides read TGCAGCGTGGGGGAAACTAGCGGTCTTTACAATGAGCAGTTCTTC. This sequence encodes CSVGETSGLYNEQFF.